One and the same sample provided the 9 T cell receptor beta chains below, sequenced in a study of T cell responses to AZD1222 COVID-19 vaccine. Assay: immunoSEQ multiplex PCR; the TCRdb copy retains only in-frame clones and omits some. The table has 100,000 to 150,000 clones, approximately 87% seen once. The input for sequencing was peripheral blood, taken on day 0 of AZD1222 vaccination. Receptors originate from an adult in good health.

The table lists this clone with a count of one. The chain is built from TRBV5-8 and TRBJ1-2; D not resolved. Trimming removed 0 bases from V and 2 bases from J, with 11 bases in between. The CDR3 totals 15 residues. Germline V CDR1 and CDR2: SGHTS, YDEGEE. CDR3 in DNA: TGTGCCAGCAGCTTGGAGGTCACCCGCAACTATGGCTACACCTTC. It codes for CASSLEVTRNYGYTF.

DNA for the CDR3: TGTGCCAGCACCTCCTCTACCCTAGGCCTAGCGGGAGATGAGCAGTTCTTC. It codes for CASTSSTLGLAGDEQFF. J is TRBJ2-1 and V is TRBV7-2; TRBD2 matches 10 bases. The CDR3 runs to 17 residues. Unmatched junction bases numbered 17, after V lost 7 bases and J lost 8 bases. Germline V lookup: CDR1 SGHTA, CDR2 FQGNSA.

CDR3 in DNA: TGCAGCGTTGACTCGGACACCTCCTACGAGCAGTACTTC. Protein sequence: CSVDSDTSYEQYF. This chain uses TRBV29-1 with TRBJ2-7; perhaps TRBD1 as D (5 bases). The CDR3 is 13 amino acids. CDR1 SQVTM and CDR2 ANQGSEA come from the germline V gene. V lost 3 bases to trimming and J lost 0 bases, with 9 bases between them.

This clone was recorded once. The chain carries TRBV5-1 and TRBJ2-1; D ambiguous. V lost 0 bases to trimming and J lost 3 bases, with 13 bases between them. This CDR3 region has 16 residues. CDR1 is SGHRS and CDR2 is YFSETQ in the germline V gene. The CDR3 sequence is CASSLARHVSYNEQFF. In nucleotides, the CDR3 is TGCGCCAGCAGCTTGGCCCGGCACGTAAGCTACAATGAGCAGTTCTTC.

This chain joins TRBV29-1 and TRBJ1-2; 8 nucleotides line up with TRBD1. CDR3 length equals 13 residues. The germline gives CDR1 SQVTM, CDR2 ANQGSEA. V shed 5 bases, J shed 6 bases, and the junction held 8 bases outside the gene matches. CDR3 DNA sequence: TGCAGCGTTAAACAGGGGGTTTTTGATGGCTACACCTTC. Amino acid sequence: CSVKQGVFDGYTF.

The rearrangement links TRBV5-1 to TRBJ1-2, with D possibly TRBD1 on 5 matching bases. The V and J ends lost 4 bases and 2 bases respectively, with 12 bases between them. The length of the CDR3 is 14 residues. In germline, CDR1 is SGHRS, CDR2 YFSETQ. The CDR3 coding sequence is TGCGCCAGCAGCGCGGGGGGAGGGAACTATGGCTACACCTTC. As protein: CASSAGGGNYGYTF.

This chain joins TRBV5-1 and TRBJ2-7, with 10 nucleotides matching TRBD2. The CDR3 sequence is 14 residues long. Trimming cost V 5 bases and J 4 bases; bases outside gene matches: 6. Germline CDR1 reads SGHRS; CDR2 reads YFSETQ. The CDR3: CASSRASGSYEQYF. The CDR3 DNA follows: TGCGCCAGCAGTCGGGCTAGCGGGAGTTACGAGCAGTACTTC.

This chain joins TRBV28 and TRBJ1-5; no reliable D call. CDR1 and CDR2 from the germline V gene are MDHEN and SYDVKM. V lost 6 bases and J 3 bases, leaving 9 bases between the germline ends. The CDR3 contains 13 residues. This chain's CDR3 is CASSFGPNQPQHF. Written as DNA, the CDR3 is TGTGCCAGCAGCTTCGGACCCAATCAGCCCCAGCATTTT.

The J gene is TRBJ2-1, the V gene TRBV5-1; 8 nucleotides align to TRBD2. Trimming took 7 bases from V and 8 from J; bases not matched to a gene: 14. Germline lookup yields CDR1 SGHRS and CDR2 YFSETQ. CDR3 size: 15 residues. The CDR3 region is CASDPRGGLVDEQFF. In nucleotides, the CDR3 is TGCGCCAGCGATCCACGGGGGGGCTTGGTCGATGAGCAGTTCTTC.